This T cell receptor beta chain was identified in a study of tumor-infiltrating lymphocytes in primary liver carcinoma. Whole-study context: Tumors were staged T1-T3 N0M0 and measured roughly 4 to 11 cm across. Study-level results: Tumor-adjacent and tumor-blood pairs overlapped less than tumor region pairs did.

Taking roughly 20-34 mg of unsorted bulk tissue, the authors co-extracted RNA and DNA. Using a constant-region primer together with ProtoScript II reverse transcriptase, TCR beta cDNA was made from 500 ng of total RNA. Three nested multiplex PCR rounds, a slightly modified ARM-PCR method, built the TCR beta libraries. A C-beta reverse primer was combined with TRBV1-TRBV30 forward primers in the first two PCR rounds, and each round had approximately 9 cycles. TCRdb recomputed calls from the multiplex PCR reads with MiXCR, one row per CDR3 protein. The table lists some 46,000 distinct CDR3 sequences, around 75% of them singletons. A note on this clonotype: No antigen is known for it. Its ends do not fully match the called genes, so a read error is possible.

Germline CDR1 is SQVTM and CDR2 is ANQGSEA. This CDR3 spans 12 amino acids. This chain uses TRBV29-1 with TRBJ1-1; TRBD1 matches 7 bases. Specimen: tumor-adjacent normal liver tissue. The sequence was collected from a woman in her thirties with primary liver carcinoma and hepatitis B virus infection. The CDR3 loop reads CSVRQGWTEVFF. CDR3 DNA: TGCAGCGTTCGACAGGGATGGACTGAAGTTTTCTTT.